This T cell receptor beta chain was obtained from a study of memory CD4+ T cells and cytomegalovirus serostatus. CDR3 length: 16 residues. The junction had 9 bases not matched to a gene; V was cut back by 4 bases and J by 7 bases. From germline, CDR1 is MNHEY and CDR2 SVGAGI. This clone was observed once. Antigen specificity is unknown. Authors' methods: After removing out-of-frame reads, 2 million to 2.5 million distinct TCRbeta sequences remained. Libraries were prepared by immunoSEQ multiplex PCR; TCRdb keeps only in-frame clonotypes and omits some of them. The V and J calls and clone size are taken from that table; D and trimming were inferred from the DNA. The profile shows tens of thousands of clones, around 83% of them singletons. The sort gate was single viable CD3+CD4+CD8-CD45RO+ cells for memory CD4+ T cells. After thawing, CD4+ T cells were positively selected. Study results and caveats: Of about 150 reported CMV TCRbeta sequences, just over 65 were found in memory CD4+ repertoires. Suggested: most of the CMV-linked TCR signature lies in CD4+ memory cells.

The V and J genes are TRBV6-5 and TRBJ1-6; 8 bases align to TRBD1. The sample comprised memory CD4+ T cells from blood. The receptor's source is an adult in good health and CMV-seropositive. Here the CDR3 reads CASSLGDRTLNSPLHF. The DNA of the CDR3 is TGTGCCAGCAGTTTGGGGGACAGGACGTTGAATTCACCCCTCCACTTT.